These 30 T cell receptor beta chains were all obtained from the same sample, sequenced in a study of blood T cell repertoires in COVID-19. Clones were sequenced by immunoSEQ multiplex PCR, and TCRdb holds only the in-frame ones, with some missing. The sample consists of some 87,000 clones, over 70% of them appearing once. Sequenced input: peripheral blood. These receptors all stem from a man older than 75 with active or convalescent COVID-19.

V usage is TRBV28 and J usage is TRBJ2-3; D gene ambiguous. The CDR3 totals 14 residues. V dropped 5 bases and J dropped 1 base, with 10 bases sitting between them. From germline, CDR1 is MDHEN and CDR2 SYDVKM. DNA for the CDR3: TGTGCCAGCAGTCCCACTATCCGCACAGATACGCAGTATTTT. Protein sequence: CASSPTIRTDTQYF.

This clone came up once. This CDR3 reads CASSTTGTSGGRQETQYF. The CDR3 nucleotides are TGTGCCAGCAGCACGACCGGGACTAGCGGGGGGAGGCAAGAGACCCAGTACTTC. The V gene is TRBV7-9, the J gene TRBJ2-5; 15 bases are shared with TRBD2. In germline, CDR1 is SEHNR, CDR2 FQNEAQ (reference sequence). J lost 2 bases, V lost 5 bases, and 9 bases had no gene match. This CDR3 is 18 amino acids long. Combining the CDR3 with reference TRBV7-9 and TRBJ2-5 gives the whole variable domain DTGVSQNPRHKITKRGQNVTFRCDPISEHNRLYWYRQTLGQGPEFLTYFQNEAQLEKSRLLSDRFSAERPKGSFSTLEIQRTEQGDSAMYLCASSTTGTSGGRQETQYFGPGTRLLVL.

This sequence joins TRBV19 and TRBJ1-2, with TRBD1 identical over 7 bases. From germline, CDR1 is LNHDA and CDR2 SQIVND (reference sequence). This CDR3 contains 11 residues. Losses at the gene ends were 8 bases for V and 7 bases for J; bases not matched to a gene: 4. CDR3: CASLGGIGYTF. CDR3 DNA sequence: TGTGCCAGTCTAGGGGGCATTGGCTACACCTTC.

V usage is TRBV16 and J usage is TRBJ1-3; TRBD1 might be the D (5 bases). The germline V gene has CDR1 KGHSY and CDR2 FQNENV. Trimming took off 1 base at V and 2 bases at J, with 9 bases between the two ends. The CDR3 is 15 residues long. The CDR3 DNA reads TGTGCCAGCAGCCAATACGGGACTGCTGGAAACACCATATATTTT. Protein sequence: CASSQYGTAGNTIYF.

The chain couples TRBV6-1 to TRBJ1-2, with TRBD1 identical over 11 bases. The trim removed 2 bases at V and 4 bases at J, leaving 3 bases unmatched. The CDR3 contains 15 residues. The germline gives CDR1 MNHNS, CDR2 SASEGT. The CDR3 DNA follows: TGTGCCAGCAGTGAAAAGGGGACAGGGGGCTATGGCTACACCTTC. Its protein product is CASSEKGTGGYGYTF.

V gene TRBV7-2 combines with J gene TRBJ2-4; 7 bases agree with TRBD1. The CDR3 is 15 residues long. From germline, CDR1 is SGHTA and CDR2 FQGNSA. V was pared by 3 bases and J by 4 bases, with 6 bases of the junction left unmatched. The CDR3: CASSFHTGQKNIQYF. Here the CDR3 DNA reads TGTGCCAGCAGCTTCCATACGGGACAGAAAAACATTCAGTACTTC.

The V gene is TRBV28, the J gene TRBJ1-2; 7 bases agree with TRBD1. V gave up 5 bases and J gave up 5 bases; unmatched junction bases: 5. Germline V gives CDR1 MDHEN, CDR2 SYDVKM. The CDR3 covers 13 residues. This CDR3 reads CASSPDRVYGYTF. The CDR3 nucleotides read TGTGCCAGCAGTCCAGACAGGGTGTATGGCTACACCTTC.

The J gene is TRBJ2-1, the V gene TRBV7-2; TRBD1 might be the D (5 bases). The CDR3 length is 12 residues. Trimming shortened V by 5 bases and J by 15 bases, and 17 bases separated the two germline ends. Germline V lookup: CDR1 SGHTA, CDR2 FQGNSA. This CDR3 reads CASSPVGAAWFF. CDR3 coding DNA: TGTGCCAGCAGCCCGGTAGGGGCGGCCTGGTTCTTC.

This clone showed up just a few times. The chain employs TRBV6-1 and TRBJ2-3, with 10 nucleotides matching TRBD2. The trim removed 3 bases at V and 5 bases at J, leaving 8 bases unmatched. Germline values: CDR1 MNHNS, CDR2 SASEGT. The CDR3 sequence is 16 residues long. CDR3: CASSEPSGGPGDTQYF. Written as DNA, the CDR3 is TGTGCCAGCAGTGAGCCTAGCGGGGGCCCAGGAGATACGCAGTATTTT.

The chain combines TRBV5-4 with TRBJ1-1, with D possibly matching TRBD1 (6 bases). This CDR3 contains 16 residues. The germline V gene has CDR1 SGHNT and CDR2 YYREEE (reference sequence). V lost 4 bases to trimming and J lost 2 bases, with 18 bases between them. CDR3 nucleotide sequence: TGTGCCAGCAGCCCCGAAGCGTACAGGGCAAACACTGAAGCTTTCTTT. Its translation is CASSPEAYRANTEAFF.

The rearrangement uses TRBV19 and TRBJ2-1; D is perhaps TRBD1 (6 bases). The CDR3 totals 13 residues. Trimming removed 5 bases at V and 4 bases at J, with 9 bases between. CDR1 LNHDA and CDR2 SQIVND come from the germline V gene (reference sequence). CDR3 amino acids: CASSGQGYNEQFF. The CDR3 coding sequence is TGTGCCAGTAGTGGCCAGGGGTACAATGAGCAGTTCTTC.

The chain combines TRBV28 with TRBJ1-2; a possible D gene is TRBD1 (5 bases). The ends were cut back, 5 bases at V and 3 bases at J, with 16 bases in the middle. Germline V lookup: CDR1 MDHEN, CDR2 SYDVKM. This CDR3 has 15 residues. The DNA for the CDR3 is TGTGCCAGCAGTACCGGGGGGGGTCGCCACTATGGCTACACCTTC. It yields the protein CASSTGGGRHYGYTF.

The chain uses TRBV12-3 or TRBV12-4 and TRBJ1-5; D unclear. V shed 5 bases and J shed 4 bases, with 3 bases lying between them. CDR3 length equals 11 residues. The CDR3 is CASSQNQPQHF. CDR3 coding DNA: TGTGCCAGCAGTCAAAATCAGCCCCAGCATTTT.

The V gene is TRBV10-3, the J gene TRBJ1-1; 9 bases are a match to TRBD1. The CDR3 runs to 12 residues. V was clipped by 6 bases and J by 6 bases; unmatched bases: 2. Germline V CDR1 and CDR2: ENHRY, SYGVKD. Here the CDR3 DNA reads TGTGCCATCAGGGACAGGGGCGCTGAAGCTTTCTTT. It codes for CAIRDRGAEAFF.

The rearrangement links TRBV12-5 to TRBJ1-6; D call uncertain. With 3 bases removed from V and 9 bases from J, the gap between germline ends came to 6 bases. The CDR3 covers 12 residues. Germline V gives CDR1 LGHNT, CDR2 FRNRAP. The DNA for the CDR3 is TGTGCTAGTGGTTTAGAGGTTTCACCCCTCCACTTT. Encoded protein: CASGLEVSPLHF.

The CDR3 spells CASSISGRNYGYTF. CDR3 nucleotide sequence: TGTGCCAGTAGTATAAGCGGACGTAACTATGGCTACACCTTC. The V call is TRBV19, the J call TRBJ1-2; no clear D. The germline V gene encodes CDR1 LNHDA and CDR2 SQIVND (reference sequence). The V gene lost 2 bases and the J gene lost 1 base, with 8 bases spanning the gap. The CDR3 loop spans 14 amino acids. Full variable domain (outside the CDR3, taken from reference TRBV19 and TRBJ1-2): DGGITQSPKYLFRKEGQNVTLSCEQNLNHDAMYWYRQDPGQGLRLIYYSQIVNDFQKGDIAEGYSVSREKKESFPLTVTSAQKNPTAFYLCASSISGRNYGYTFGSGTRLTVV.

The rearrangement links TRBV7-2 to TRBJ2-1; 11 nucleotides match TRBD2. This CDR3 is built from 17 residues. Trimming took 1 base from V and 3 from J; bases not matched to a gene: 5. Germline assignment: CDR1 SGHTA and CDR2 FQGNSA. As DNA, the CDR3 is TGTGCCAGCAGCTTAGGGCCGGGGACTAGCGGCTACAATGAGCAGTTCTTC. Translating gives CASSLGPGTSGYNEQFF.

This clone was recorded once. The V and J genes are TRBV29-1 and TRBJ1-2; 8 bases match TRBD1. Losses at the gene ends were 5 bases for V and 0 bases for J; bases not matched to a gene: 2. The CDR3 extends over 13 amino acids. Germline V gene lookup returns CDR1 SQVTM and CDR2 ANQGSEA. CDR3 sequence (DNA): TGCAGCGTTCAGGGGGCCTCTAACTATGGCTACACCTTC. This sequence encodes CSVQGASNYGYTF.

This clone came up a few times. J is TRBJ1-1 and V is TRBV5-1, with D perhaps TRBD1 (5 bases). The V and J ends lost 2 bases and 5 bases respectively, with 13 bases between them. The CDR3 has 14 residues. The germline CDR1 and CDR2 sequences are SGHRS and YFSETQ. The CDR3, as DNA: TGCGCCAGCAGCTTATTCGGGGGTCATACTGAAGCTTTCTTT. It yields the protein CASSLFGGHTEAFF.

This clone was found a few times. The chain recombines TRBV7-9 with TRBJ1-2; D gene uncertain. The CDR3 has 13 amino acids. The germline V and J ends were trimmed by 1 base and 3 bases, with 6 bases remaining between them. Germline loops: CDR1 SEHNR, CDR2 FQNEAQ (reference sequence). The CDR3 protein is CASSLGADYGYTF. The CDR3, as DNA: TGTGCCAGCAGCTTAGGTGCAGACTATGGCTACACCTTC.

The chain couples TRBV11-2 to TRBJ1-6; TRBD1 matches at 8 bases. The CDR3 has 15 amino acids. Trimming at V came to 5 bases and at J to 8 bases, leaving 8 bases not matched to a gene. The germline CDR1 and CDR2 sequences are SGHAT and FQNNGV. The CDR3: CASSQPQGAYSPLHF. The CDR3 DNA reads as TGTGCCAGCAGCCAGCCTCAGGGGGCTTATTCACCCCTCCACTTT.

V and J are TRBV10-3 and TRBJ1-2; D possibly corresponds to TRBD1 (6 bases). This CDR3 has 13 amino acids. Germline V lookup: CDR1 ENHRY, CDR2 SYGVKD. V lost 7 bases and J lost 4, with 13 bases in between. In DNA, the CDR3 is TGTGCCATCACCGGGGACACAGGCTATGGCTACACCTTC. Amino acid sequence: CAITGDTGYGYTF.

This sequence joins TRBV7-2 and TRBJ1-2; 9 bases fit TRBD1. The germline V gene has CDR1 SGHTA and CDR2 FQGNSA. V shed 5 bases and J 2 bases; nucleotides not matched to a gene: 9. The CDR3 has 16 residues. CDR3 coding DNA: TGTGCCAGCAGCCCTGCCGGGACAGGGTCCAACTATGGCTACACCTTC. It is translated as CASSPAGTGSNYGYTF.

The V call is TRBV10-3, the J call TRBJ2-3; 9 positions match TRBD1. CDR1 and CDR2 from the germline V gene are ENHRY and SYGVKD. J was trimmed by 0 bases and V by 6 bases; bases with no gene match: 4. The length of the CDR3 is 15 residues. CDR3 region: CAIRGDRVSTDTQYF. In DNA form, the CDR3 reads TGTGCCATCAGAGGGGACAGGGTTAGCACAGATACGCAGTATTTT.

The chain carries TRBV5-1 and TRBJ1-6; unclear D gene. Deletions cut 0 bases from V and 9 bases from J, with 10 bases between. Germline CDR1 SGHRS, CDR2 YFSETQ. The CDR3 has 14 amino acids. CDR3 nucleotides: TGCGCCAGCAGCTTGGCTCCGGAGGGTTCACCCCTCCACTTT. The encoded protein is CASSLAPEGSPLHF.

The V gene is TRBV6-1, the J gene TRBJ1-5; D remains ambiguous. CDR1 is MNHNS and CDR2 is SASEGT in the germline V gene. V was trimmed by 2 bases and J by 1 base, leaving 6 bases between them. The CDR3 sequence is 14 residues long. CDR3 DNA sequence: TGTGCCAGCAGTGAAACTTGGAGCAATCAGCCCCAGCATTTT. Protein: CASSETWSNQPQHF.

V gene TRBV11-3 combines with J gene TRBJ2-7; D unclear. The CDR3 length is 12 residues. V was clipped by 5 bases and J by 7 bases, with 12 bases between them. CDR1 is SGHNT, CDR2 YENEEA, per germline. CDR3 sequence reads: CASSPPAGEQYF. CDR3 DNA sequence: TGTGCCAGCAGCCCGCCCGCCGGGGAGCAGTACTTC.

The chain links TRBV18 to TRBJ2-7; a weak D match, TRBD1 (6 bases). The CDR3 loop spans 15 amino acids. Trimming took off 5 bases at V and 6 bases at J, with 20 bases between the two ends. Per the germline V gene, CDR1 is KGHSH and CDR2 is LQKENI. The CDR3 reads CASSLGTGRLGEQYF. The CDR3 DNA follows: TGTGCCAGCTCATTAGGCACAGGGCGATTGGGCGAGCAGTACTTC.

This rearrangement joins TRBV3-1 (or the pseudogene TRBV3-2) to TRBJ1-3; 11 bases map to TRBD1. Per germline, CDR1 LGHDT and CDR2 YNNKEL (reference sequence). V dropped 4 bases and J dropped 4; count of bases not matched to a gene: 6. The CDR3 is made up of 16 amino acids. As DNA, the CDR3 is TGTGCCAGCAGCCCCGGACAGGGGGCAGGAGGAAACACCATATATTTT. It specifies CASSPGQGAGGNTIYF.

The chain is built from TRBV10-3 and TRBJ1-2; unclear D gene. CDR1 and CDR2 from the germline V gene are ENHRY and SYGVKD. The CDR3 is 14 amino acids. Deletions cut 0 bases from V and 6 bases from J, with 11 bases between. The CDR3 DNA is TGTGCCATCAGTGAGTCTCACGGTATGAATGGCTACACCTTC. It specifies CAISESHGMNGYTF.